This TCR beta chain was documented in a study of blood T cell repertoires in COVID-19. Authors' analysis steps: Reference gene primer amplification in the assay estimated nucleated cell counts. Measured with immunoSEQ multiplex PCR; TCRdb has only the in-frame clones, and not every one. V and J calls and clone size follow that table, whereas D and trimming were derived from the DNA. This table has about 140,000 clones, 88% appearing once. The count of this clone is one. Germline CDR1 is MNHNY and CDR2 is SVGAGI (reference sequence). Deletions cut 2 bases from V and 7 bases from J, with 11 bases between. The CDR3 runs 13 residues.

The V gene is TRBV6-6, the J gene TRBJ1-2; perhaps TRBD1 as D (5 bases). The sequence was obtained from an older woman with acute or convalescent COVID-19. The sample was peripheral blood. The DNA of the CDR3 is TGTGCCAGCAGTTACCAAGGGGATCTTGGCTACACCTTC. This codes for CASSYQGDLGYTF.